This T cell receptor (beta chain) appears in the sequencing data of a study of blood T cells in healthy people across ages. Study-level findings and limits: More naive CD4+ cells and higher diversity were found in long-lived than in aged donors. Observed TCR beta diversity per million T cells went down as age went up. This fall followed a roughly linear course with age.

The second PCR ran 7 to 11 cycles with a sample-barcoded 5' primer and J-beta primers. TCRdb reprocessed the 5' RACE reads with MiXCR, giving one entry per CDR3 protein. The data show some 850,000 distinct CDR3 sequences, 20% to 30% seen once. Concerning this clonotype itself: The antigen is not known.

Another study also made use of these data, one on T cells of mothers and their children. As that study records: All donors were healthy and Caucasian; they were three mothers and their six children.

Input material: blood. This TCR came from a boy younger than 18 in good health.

The CDR3 DNA reads as TGTGCCAGCAGTGGGACAGGGTTTTTTGGCTACACCTTC. Its protein product is CASSGTGFFGYTF. The chain combines TRBV28 with TRBJ1-2; 9 bases map to TRBD1. The V gene's germline CDR1 is MDHEN and CDR2 SYDVKM. With V trimmed by 5 bases and J by 7 bases, 5 bases remained unmatched. The CDR3 runs 13 residues.